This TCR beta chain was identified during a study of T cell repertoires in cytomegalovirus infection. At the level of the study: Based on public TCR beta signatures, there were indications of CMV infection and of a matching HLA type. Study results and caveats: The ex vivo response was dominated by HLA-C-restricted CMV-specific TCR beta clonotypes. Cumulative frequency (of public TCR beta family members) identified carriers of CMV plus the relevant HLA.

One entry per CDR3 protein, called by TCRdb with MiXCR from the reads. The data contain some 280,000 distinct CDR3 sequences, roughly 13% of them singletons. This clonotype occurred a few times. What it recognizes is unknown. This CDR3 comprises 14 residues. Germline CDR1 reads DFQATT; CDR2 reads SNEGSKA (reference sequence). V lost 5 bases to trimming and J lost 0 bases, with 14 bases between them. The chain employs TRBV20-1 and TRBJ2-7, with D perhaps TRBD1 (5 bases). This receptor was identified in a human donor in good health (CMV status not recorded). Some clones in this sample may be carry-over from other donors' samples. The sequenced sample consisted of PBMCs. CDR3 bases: TGCAGTGCTTCCCAGACAGTTAGCTCCTACGAGCAGTACTTC. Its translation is CSASQTVSSYEQYF.